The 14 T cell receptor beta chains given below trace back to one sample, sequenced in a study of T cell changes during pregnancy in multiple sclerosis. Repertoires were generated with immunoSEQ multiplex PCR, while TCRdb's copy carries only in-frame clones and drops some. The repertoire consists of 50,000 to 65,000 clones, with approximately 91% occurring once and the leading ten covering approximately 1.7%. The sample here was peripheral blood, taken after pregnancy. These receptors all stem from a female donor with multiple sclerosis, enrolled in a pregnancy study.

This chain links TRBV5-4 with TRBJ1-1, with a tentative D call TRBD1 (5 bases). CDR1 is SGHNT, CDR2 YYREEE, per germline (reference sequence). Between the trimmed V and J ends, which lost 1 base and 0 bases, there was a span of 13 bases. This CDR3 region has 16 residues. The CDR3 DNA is TGTGCCAGCAGCTTGCAGGGACTAAGAATGAACACTGAAGCTTTCTTT. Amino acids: CASSLQGLRMNTEAFF.

In DNA form, the CDR3 reads TGTGCCAGCAGCTTATTCGATTCGGGCACCGGGGAGCTGTTTTTT. Amino acid sequence: CASSLFDSGTGELFF. The rearrangement links TRBV7-3 to TRBJ2-2, with unresolved D. V lost 2 bases and J lost 4, with 11 bases in between. Per germline, CDR1 SGHTA and CDR2 FQGTGA. This CDR3 is 15 amino acids long.

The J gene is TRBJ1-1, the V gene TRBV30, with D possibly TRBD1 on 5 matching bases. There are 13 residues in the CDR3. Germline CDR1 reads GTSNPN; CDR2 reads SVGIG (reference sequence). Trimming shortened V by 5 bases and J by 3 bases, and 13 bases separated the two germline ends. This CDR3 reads CAWWGVGYTEAFF. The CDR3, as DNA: TGTGCCTGGTGGGGGGTGGGGTACACTGAAGCTTTCTTT.

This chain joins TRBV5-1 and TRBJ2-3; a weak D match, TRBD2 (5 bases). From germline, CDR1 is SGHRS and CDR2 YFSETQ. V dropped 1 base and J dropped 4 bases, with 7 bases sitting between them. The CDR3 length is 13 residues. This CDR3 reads CASSLFGADTQYF. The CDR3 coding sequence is TGCGCCAGCAGCTTGTTCGGGGCAGATACGCAGTATTTT.

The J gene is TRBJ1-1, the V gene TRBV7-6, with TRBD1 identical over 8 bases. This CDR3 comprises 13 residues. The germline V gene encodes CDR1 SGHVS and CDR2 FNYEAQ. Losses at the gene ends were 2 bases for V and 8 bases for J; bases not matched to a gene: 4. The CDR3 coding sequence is TGTGCCAGCAGCTTATCGAGGACAGGGGAAGCTTTCTTT. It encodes CASSLSRTGEAFF.

CDR3 nucleotide sequence: TGCGCCAGCAGCTTGGCCCCTAGCGGGGGAGCTAGCACAGATACGCAGTATTTT. Protein product: CASSLAPSGGASTDTQYF. The chain employs TRBV5-1 and TRBJ2-3; 10 bases are shared with TRBD2. Germline CDR1 and CDR2: SGHRS and YFSETQ. The CDR3 contains 18 residues. V was clipped by 0 bases and J by 0 bases; unmatched bases: 7.

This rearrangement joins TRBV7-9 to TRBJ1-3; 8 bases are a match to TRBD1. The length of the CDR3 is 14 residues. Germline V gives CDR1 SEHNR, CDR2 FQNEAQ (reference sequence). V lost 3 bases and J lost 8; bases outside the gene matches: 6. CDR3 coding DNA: TGTGCCAGCAGCTTCGGACAGGGTGTAGACACCATATATTTT. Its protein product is CASSFGQGVDTIYF.

This CDR3 reads CASSLGRQGLDGNQPQHF. The DNA of the CDR3 is TGTGCCAGCAGCTTAGGTCGGCAGGGACTAGACGGCAATCAGCCCCAGCATTTT. The chain uses TRBV7-8 and TRBJ1-5; possibly TRBD1 for D (5 bases). The CDR3 covers 18 residues. Germline CDR1 and CDR2: SGHVS and FQNEAQ. V dropped 1 base and J dropped 2 bases, with 18 bases sitting between them.

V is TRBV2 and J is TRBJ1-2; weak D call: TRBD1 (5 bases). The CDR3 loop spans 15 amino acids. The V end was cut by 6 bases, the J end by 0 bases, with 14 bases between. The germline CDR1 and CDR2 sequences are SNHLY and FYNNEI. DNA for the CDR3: TGTGCCAGCAGACTCCATTCGGGGGCTAACTATGGCTACACCTTC. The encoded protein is CASRLHSGANYGYTF.

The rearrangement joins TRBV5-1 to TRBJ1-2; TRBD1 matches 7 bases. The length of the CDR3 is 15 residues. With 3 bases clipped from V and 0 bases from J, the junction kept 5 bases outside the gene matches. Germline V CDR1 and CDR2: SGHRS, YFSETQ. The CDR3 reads CASSYGTVSNYGYTF. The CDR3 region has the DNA TGCGCCAGCAGCTATGGGACAGTCTCTAACTATGGCTACACCTTC.

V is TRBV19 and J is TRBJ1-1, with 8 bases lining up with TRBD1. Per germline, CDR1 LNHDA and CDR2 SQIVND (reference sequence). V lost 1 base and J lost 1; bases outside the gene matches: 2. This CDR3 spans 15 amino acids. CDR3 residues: CASSIGQGWNTEAFF. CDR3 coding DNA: TGTGCCAGTAGTATAGGACAGGGGTGGAACACTGAAGCTTTCTTT. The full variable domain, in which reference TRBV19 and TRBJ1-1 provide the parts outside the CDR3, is DGGITQSPKYLFRKEGQNVTLSCEQNLNHDAMYWYRQDPGQGLRLIYYSQIVNDFQKGDIAEGYSVSREKKESFPLTVTSAQKNPTAFYLCASSIGQGWNTEAFFGQGTRLTVV.

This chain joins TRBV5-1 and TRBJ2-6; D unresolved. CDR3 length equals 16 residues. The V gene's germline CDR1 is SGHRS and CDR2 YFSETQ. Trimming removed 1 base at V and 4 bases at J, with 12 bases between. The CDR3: CASSLTVGSGANVLTF. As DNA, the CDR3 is TGCGCCAGCAGCTTGACGGTCGGGTCAGGGGCCAACGTCCTGACTTTC.

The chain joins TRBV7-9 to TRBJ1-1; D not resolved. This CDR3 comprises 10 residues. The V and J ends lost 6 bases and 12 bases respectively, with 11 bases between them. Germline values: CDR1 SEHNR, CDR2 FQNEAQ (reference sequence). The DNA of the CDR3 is TGTGCCAGCAGTGGAAGCGAGACTTTCTTT. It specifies CASSGSETFF.

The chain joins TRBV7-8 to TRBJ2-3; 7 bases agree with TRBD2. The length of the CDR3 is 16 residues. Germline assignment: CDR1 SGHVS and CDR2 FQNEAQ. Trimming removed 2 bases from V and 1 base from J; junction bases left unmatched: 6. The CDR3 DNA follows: TGTGCCAGCAGCTTAAGGCGCCGGGGGGGCACAGATACGCAGTATTTT. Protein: CASSLRRRGGTDTQYF.